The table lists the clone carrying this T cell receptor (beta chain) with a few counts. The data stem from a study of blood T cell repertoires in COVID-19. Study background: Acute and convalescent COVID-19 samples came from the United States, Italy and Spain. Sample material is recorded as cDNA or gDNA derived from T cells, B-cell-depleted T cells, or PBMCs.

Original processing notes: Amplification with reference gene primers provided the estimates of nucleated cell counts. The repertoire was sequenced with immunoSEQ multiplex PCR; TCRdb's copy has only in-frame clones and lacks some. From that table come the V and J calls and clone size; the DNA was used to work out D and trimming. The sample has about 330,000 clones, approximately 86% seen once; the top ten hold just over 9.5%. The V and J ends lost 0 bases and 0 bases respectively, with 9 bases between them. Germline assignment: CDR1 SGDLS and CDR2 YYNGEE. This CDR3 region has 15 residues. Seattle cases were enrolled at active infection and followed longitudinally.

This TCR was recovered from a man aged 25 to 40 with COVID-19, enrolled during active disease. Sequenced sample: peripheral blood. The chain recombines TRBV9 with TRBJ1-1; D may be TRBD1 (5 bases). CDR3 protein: CASSVVTTVNTEAFF. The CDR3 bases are TGTGCCAGCAGCGTAGTTACGACAGTGAACACTGAAGCTTTCTTT.